This T cell receptor (beta chain) was sequenced in a study of T cell responses to AZD1222 COVID-19 vaccine. The ends were cut back, 3 bases at V and 2 bases at J, with 9 bases in the middle. CDR3 size: 14 residues. Germline CDR1 reads LGHDT; CDR2 reads YNNKEL (reference sequence). General study findings and limits: In all cases, repertoires were sampled only after the peak T cell response. Clonal diversity may have been underestimated in mostly white British donors. Once two AZD1222 doses were given, Spike-specific TCR breadth and depth went up.

Regarding this clone: Its antigen is unidentified.

TCRdb's table, derived via immunoSEQ multiplex PCR, lists solely in-frame clones and lacks some. The sample lists about 98,000 clones, nearly 90% seen once, with 4.5% to 6% in the top ten. This receptor was taken from an adult in good health. The V and J genes are TRBV3-1 (or the pseudogene TRBV3-2) and TRBJ2-3; maybe TRBD1 (5 bases). The sample here was peripheral blood, taken on day 0 of AZD1222 vaccination. CDR3 residues: CASSQGPATDTQYF. CDR3 DNA: TGTGCCAGCAGCCAGGGGCCGGCCACAGATACGCAGTATTTT.